These 32 T cell receptor beta chains came from one sample sequenced in a study of early stage breast cancer tumors. The method was immunoSEQ multiplex PCR; TCRdb's version includes in-frame clones alone and lacks a portion of them. The table lists approximately 14,000 clones, 70% to 85% of them singletons. Sequenced input: normal breast tissue next to the tumor. The receptors come from a person aged 30 to 40 with breast cancer.

The chain recombines TRBV7-2 with TRBJ1-2; D unresolved. Per the germline V gene, CDR1 is SGHTA and CDR2 is FQGNSA. With 1 base removed from V and 1 base from J, the gap between germline ends came to 4 bases. The CDR3 spans 13 residues. CDR3 in amino acids: CASSLDNNYGYTF. DNA of the CDR3: TGTGCCAGCAGCTTAGACAATAACTATGGCTACACCTTC.

The V and J genes are TRBV6-5 and TRBJ1-2; D is ambiguous. V shed 6 bases and J shed 3 bases, with 8 bases lying between them. This CDR3 is 12 amino acids long. Germline assignment: CDR1 MNHEY and CDR2 SVGAGI. The CDR3 spells CASRTGDYGYTF. The CDR3 DNA reads TGTGCCAGCAGGACCGGTGACTATGGCTACACCTTC.

The chain employs TRBV6-5 and TRBJ1-2, with D possibly TRBD1 on 6 matching bases. The CDR3 totals 16 residues. V dropped 2 bases and J dropped 2 bases, with 15 bases sitting between them. Per germline, CDR1 MNHEY and CDR2 SVGAGI. The CDR3 DNA sequence: TGTGCCAGCAGTTACGGGGGACACCTGAACAACTATGGCTACACCTTC. Translation gives CASSYGGHLNNYGYTF.

This chain links TRBV7-2 with TRBJ1-1; D perhaps matches TRBD1 (6 bases). V was shortened by 1 base and J by 1 base, with 10 bases between the two germline ends. The CDR3 is 15 amino acids. Germline lookup yields CDR1 SGHTA and CDR2 FQGNSA. CDR3 sequence reads: CASSLDRASNTEAFF. DNA of the CDR3: TGTGCCAGCAGCTTAGACAGGGCCTCGAACACTGAAGCTTTCTTT.

CDR3 DNA: TGTGCCAGCAGTTTCGGGACAGAGGAAGCTTTCTTT. This gives the protein CASSFGTEEAFF. J is TRBJ1-1 and V is TRBV27; TRBD1 matches 7 bases. J gave up 8 bases and V 3 bases, and 3 bases lay outside the gene matches. CDR3 length: 12 residues. Germline CDR1 MNHEY, CDR2 SMNVEV (reference sequence).

The chain links TRBV7-9 to TRBJ2-7, with D possibly being TRBD1 (6 bases). In germline, CDR1 is SEHNR, CDR2 FQNEAQ (reference sequence). Trimming took 1 base from V and 0 from J, leaving 7 bases between them. The CDR3 is 14 residues long. The CDR3 DNA reads TGTGCCAGCAGCTTAGACAGGGACTCCTACGAGCAGTACTTC. Translation: CASSLDRDSYEQYF.

The rearrangement joins TRBV7-9 to TRBJ2-1; possible D gene TRBD2, 5 bases. Trimming took off 4 bases at V and 7 bases at J, with 14 bases between the two ends. Germline CDR1 and CDR2: SEHNR and FQNEAQ (reference sequence). This CDR3 is 14 amino acids long. CDR3 loop: CASSSPGSFNEQFF. CDR3 nucleotides: TGTGCCAGCAGCTCCCCGGGAAGTTTTAATGAGCAGTTCTTC.

CDR3 sequence (DNA): TGTGCCAGCAGCTTCAGCCCCCCGGGACGCAAAACCTACGAGCAGTACTTC. It codes for CASSFSPPGRKTYEQYF. The chain links TRBV13 to TRBJ2-5; D tentatively fits TRBD1 or TRBD2 (5 bases each). The J call is in doubt because the DNA end fits TRBJ2-7 better. The CDR3 has 17 residues. The germline V gene has CDR1 PRHDT and CDR2 FYEKMQ (reference sequence).

The chain has TRBV4-3 and TRBJ2-1; 12 nucleotides align to TRBD2. Losses at the gene ends were 2 bases for V and 4 bases for J; bases not matched to a gene: 9. Per the germline V gene, CDR1 is LGHNA and CDR2 is YSLEER. The CDR3 is 18 amino acids. CDR3 nucleotide sequence: TGCGCCAGCAGCCAATGGACTAGCGGGGTGGTTGGGTACAATGAGCAGTTCTTC. It specifies CASSQWTSGVVGYNEQFF.

J is TRBJ1-5 and V is TRBV7-9; D is undetermined. The CDR3 length is 15 residues. The V end was cut by 5 bases, the J end by 1 base, with 12 bases between. Per the germline V gene, CDR1 is SEHNR and CDR2 is FQNEAQ (reference sequence). CDR3 region: CASSPPLGSNQPQHF. For the CDR3, the DNA is TGTGCCAGCAGCCCCCCCTTAGGGAGCAATCAGCCCCAGCATTTT.

This chain connects TRBV5-5 to TRBJ1-2, with TRBD1 matching over 11 bases. The CDR3 is 16 residues long. With V trimmed by 4 bases and J by 3 bases, 8 bases remained unmatched. Germline lookup yields CDR1 SGHKS and CDR2 YYEKEE (reference sequence). CDR3 sequence (DNA): TGTGCCAGCAGCGGGGCAAAGGGACAGGGGGACTATGGCTACACCTTC. Encoded protein: CASSGAKGQGDYGYTF.

The V call is TRBV27, the J call TRBJ2-1; TRBD2 agrees at 9 bases. The CDR3 consists of 16 residues. The germline V gene encodes CDR1 MNHEY and CDR2 SMNVEV (reference sequence). The junction had 10 bases not matched to a gene; V was cut back by 2 bases and J by 8 bases. CDR3 DNA: TGTGCCAGCAGTTTACAGGCGGCGGGAGGGCCTTATGAGCAGTTCTTC. This encodes CASSLQAAGGPYEQFF.

The chain uses TRBV6-1 and TRBJ2-2; D is uncertain. Between the trimmed V and J ends, which lost 6 bases and 1 base, there was a span of 12 bases. The CDR3 has 15 amino acids. Germline V gene data show CDR1 as MNHNS and CDR2 as SASEGT. Written as DNA, the CDR3 is TGTGCCAGCAGGCTGATGTCGGGGAACACCGGGGAGCTGTTTTTT. Residues: CASRLMSGNTGELFF.

The V call is TRBV4-3, the J call TRBJ2-7, with 10 bases matching TRBD2. CDR1 and CDR2 from the germline V gene are LGHNA and YSLEER. The J segment lost 2 bases and the V segment lost 3 bases, leaving 4 bases of the junction unmatched. This CDR3 has 15 residues. The CDR3 reads CASSHGTSATYEQYF. The CDR3, as DNA: TGCGCCAGCAGCCATGGGACTAGCGCCACCTACGAGCAGTACTTC.

This clone occurred once. J is TRBJ1-1 and V is TRBV18; D is unresolved. From germline, CDR1 is KGHSH and CDR2 LQKENI. The CDR3 sequence is 16 residues long. V dropped 3 bases and J dropped 4 bases, with 18 bases sitting between them. This CDR3 is CASSPLPGHSGTEAFF. For the CDR3, the DNA is TGTGCCAGCTCACCCCTTCCGGGCCATTCGGGCACTGAAGCTTTCTTT. The whole variable domain, remainder taken from reference TRBV18 and TRBJ1-1, is NAGVMQNPRHLVRRRGQEARLRCSPMKGHSHVYWYRQLPEEGLKFMVYLQKENIIDESGMPKERFSAEFPKEGPSILRIQQVVRGDSAAYFCASSPLPGHSGTEAFFGQGTRLTVV.

The CDR3 protein is CASSAPTWGVCQPQHF. The CDR3 DNA sequence: TGTGCCAGCAGTGCCCCTACCTGGGGGGTCTGCCAGCCCCAGCATTTT. The chain carries TRBV6-4 and TRBJ1-5; D is perhaps TRBD1 (5 bases). The CDR3 consists of 16 residues. Germline V gives CDR1 MRHNA, CDR2 SNTAGT. Trimming cost V 4 bases and J 7 bases, with 20 bases left between them.

The V and J genes are TRBV27 and TRBJ2-1; the D is unclear. V was clipped by 0 bases and J by 8 bases, with 11 bases between them. Germline V gene sequence: CDR1 MNHEY, CDR2 SMNVEV (reference sequence). There are 14 residues in the CDR3. The chain's CDR3 is CASSLSVLRYEQFF. The CDR3 coding sequence is TGTGCCAGCAGTTTATCCGTCCTCCGGTATGAGCAGTTCTTC.

The genes are TRBV19 and TRBJ2-7; 9 bases are shared with TRBD1. Per germline, CDR1 LNHDA and CDR2 SQIVND (reference sequence). Trimming removed 6 bases from V and 1 base from J; junction bases left unmatched: 4. CDR3 length: 14 amino acids. CDR3 sequence: CASSLTGGSYEQYF. The CDR3 DNA reads TGTGCCAGTAGCTTGACAGGGGGTTCCTACGAGCAGTACTTC.

The rearrangement links TRBV4-1 to TRBJ2-3; TRBD1 might be the D (6 bases). Trimming shortened V by 3 bases and J by 1 base, and 17 bases separated the two germline ends. The CDR3 runs 17 residues. Germline CDR1 MGHRA, CDR2 YSYEKL. The CDR3 DNA reads TGCGCCAGCAGCCAGCGGACAGTGATCTTTGGCACAGATACGCAGTATTTT. It specifies CASSQRTVIFGTDTQYF.

The chain couples TRBV10-1 to TRBJ2-3; 12 positions agree with TRBD1. The germline CDR1 and CDR2 sequences are WNHNN and SYGVQD (reference sequence). CDR3 length: 22 amino acids. V lost 2 bases and J lost 4; bases outside the gene matches: 22. This CDR3 reads CASSEPPGQGALSGDWADTQYF. The CDR3 bases are TGCGCCAGCAGTGAGCCACCGGGACAGGGGGCTCTGTCGGGAGACTGGGCAGATACGCAGTATTTT.

The rearrangement joins TRBV7-9 to TRBJ2-2; D is unclear. Trimming shortened V by 5 bases and J by 4 bases, and 14 bases separated the two germline ends. Germline V lookup: CDR1 SEHNR, CDR2 FQNEAQ (reference sequence). The CDR3 runs 15 residues. This CDR3 is CASSPGGPPTGELFF. The CDR3 DNA reads TGTGCCAGCAGCCCAGGCGGACCACCCACCGGGGAGCTGTTTTTT.

CDR3 loop: CASSIGQGAETQYF. CDR3 nucleotide sequence: TGTGCCAGTAGTATAGGCCAAGGGGCCGAGACCCAGTACTTC. This chain joins TRBV19 and TRBJ2-5; D possibly corresponds to TRBD1 (5 bases). This CDR3 is 14 amino acids long. Deletions cut 1 base from V and 5 bases from J, with 11 bases between. Germline V gives CDR1 LNHDA, CDR2 SQIVND (reference sequence).

This sequence joins TRBV15 and TRBJ1-1, with D tentatively TRBD1 (5 bases). The V end was cut by 5 bases, the J end by 3 bases, with 19 bases between. The V gene's germline CDR1 is LNHNV and CDR2 YYDKDF (reference sequence). This CDR3 is built from 16 residues. The CDR3, as DNA: TGTGCCACCAGCCCGTTGGGGCGGAGATTGGACACTGAAGCTTTCTTT. Residues: CATSPLGRRLDTEAFF.

V and J are TRBV4-3 and TRBJ2-1, with D perhaps being TRBD1 or TRBD2 (5 bases each). CDR3 length equals 14 residues. Germline values: CDR1 LGHNA, CDR2 YSLEER. Trimming removed 0 bases from V and 8 bases from J, with 11 bases in between. In nucleotides, the CDR3 is TGCGCCAGCAGCCAAGATGGGGGAGTGGATGAGCAGTTCTTC. It codes for CASSQDGGVDEQFF.

The chain uses TRBV19 and TRBJ2-5; 10 bases map to TRBD2. With the DNA end fitting TRBJ2-7 better, the J assignment may be wrong. The CDR3 runs to 15 residues. Germline CDR1 reads LNHDA; CDR2 reads SQIVND (reference sequence). The CDR3 sequence is CASSIGAGGPYEQYF. Here the CDR3 DNA reads TGTGCCAGTAGTATCGGAGCGGGAGGGCCCTACGAGCAGTACTTC.

The chain links TRBV2 to TRBJ1-5; no reliable D call. The CDR3 has 15 amino acids. Germline V lookup: CDR1 SNHLY, CDR2 FYNNEI. V was shortened by 3 bases and J by 0 bases, with 9 bases between the two germline ends. This chain's CDR3 is CASSDQIYSNQPQHF. Here the CDR3 DNA reads TGTGCCAGCAGTGACCAGATTTATAGCAATCAGCCCCAGCATTTT.

The chain employs TRBV11-3 and TRBJ2-3; D may be TRBD1 or TRBD2 (7 bases each). The V gene lost 5 bases and the J gene lost 5 bases, with 14 bases spanning the gap. Germline V gene lookup returns CDR1 SGHNT and CDR2 YENEEA. This CDR3 comprises 14 residues. CDR3 DNA: TGTGCCAGCAGCCCCCCAGGGGGGGGAGATACGCAGTATTTT. Protein product: CASSPPGGGDTQYF.

The table lists this clone with a count of one. The V gene is TRBV6-6, the J gene TRBJ1-1, with a possible D match to TRBD1 (5 bases). CDR1 is MNHNY and CDR2 is SVGAGI in the germline V gene (reference sequence). The CDR3 sequence is 14 residues long. V dropped 2 bases and J dropped 4 bases, with 11 bases sitting between them. CDR3 DNA: TGTGCCAGCAGTTACGGGGGAGAGAGCACTGAAGCTTTCTTT. This gives the protein CASSYGGESTEAFF.

J is TRBJ2-3 and V is TRBV6-4; TRBD2 aligns across 7 bases. Germline values: CDR1 MRHNA, CDR2 SNTAGT. Unmatched junction bases numbered 8, after V lost 5 bases and J lost 3 bases. The CDR3 totals 15 residues. The CDR3 DNA is TGTGCCAGCAGTCGGCTAGCGGAAATAACAGATACGCAGTATTTT. As protein: CASSRLAEITDTQYF.

The chain joins TRBV18 to TRBJ1-2; 8 nucleotides line up with TRBD1. The germline CDR1 and CDR2 sequences are KGHSH and LQKENI. With 2 bases clipped from V and 6 bases from J, the junction kept 5 bases outside the gene matches. The CDR3 covers 14 residues. CDR3: CASSPTDRGHGYTF. For the CDR3, the DNA is TGTGCCAGCTCACCAACAGACAGGGGCCATGGCTACACCTTC.

The chain carries TRBV18 and TRBJ2-7; 9 bases fit TRBD2. Germline loops: CDR1 KGHSH, CDR2 LQKENI. This CDR3 has 15 residues. Trimming cost V 3 bases and J 4 bases; bases outside gene matches: 7. The CDR3, as DNA: TGTGCCAGCTCACCCCCGGGACTAGCCTTTTACGAGCAGTACTTC. Protein: CASSPPGLAFYEQYF.

This chain joins TRBV19 and TRBJ1-1; D remains ambiguous. CDR1 and CDR2 from the germline V gene are LNHDA and SQIVND (reference sequence). Trimming took off 0 bases at V and 11 bases at J, with 10 bases between the two ends. CDR3 size: 12 residues. The CDR3 loop reads CASSIEVGGAFF. As DNA, the CDR3 is TGTGCCAGTAGTATAGAAGTCGGCGGGGCTTTCTTT.